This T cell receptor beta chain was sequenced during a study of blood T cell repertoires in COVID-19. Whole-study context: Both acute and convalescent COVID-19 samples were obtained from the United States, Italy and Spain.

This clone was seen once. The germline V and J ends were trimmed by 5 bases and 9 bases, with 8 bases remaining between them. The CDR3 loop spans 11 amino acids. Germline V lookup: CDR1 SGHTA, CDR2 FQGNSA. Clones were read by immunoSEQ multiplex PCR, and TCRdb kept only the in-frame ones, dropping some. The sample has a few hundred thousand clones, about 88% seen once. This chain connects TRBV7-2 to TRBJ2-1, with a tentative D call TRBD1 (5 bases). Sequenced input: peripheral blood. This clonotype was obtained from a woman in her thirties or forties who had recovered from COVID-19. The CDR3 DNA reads TGTGCCAGCAGCCCCAGGGTTGAGCAGTTCTTC. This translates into CASSPRVEQFF.